A single sample gave rise to the 6 T cell receptor beta chains below, sequenced in a study of cytomegalovirus exposure and HLA in healthy donors (dated 2017 in TCRdb). Library preparation employed the immunoSEQ multiplex PCR assay. The multiplex PCR relied on a mix of 60 forward primers for TCR Vbeta segments and 13 reverse primers for TCR Jbeta segments. TCRdb carries this immuneACCESS record with in-frame sequences only. Its versions omit some clonotypes, under half of them owing to an unresolved V gene in the studies checked, with the rest unexplained. The sample includes about 160,000 clones, with under 80% observed a single time. Of the sample, roughly 1.9% falls within the top ten clones. Sequenced material: PBMCs. The receptors were gathered from a female donor in good health and CMV-seronegative.

This clone was seen only once. The chain is built from TRBV27 and TRBJ1-6; D possibly corresponds to TRBD1 (5 bases). V lost 6 bases and J 3 bases, leaving 12 bases between the germline ends. The CDR3 sequence is 15 residues long. The V gene's germline CDR1 is MNHEY and CDR2 SMNVEV (reference sequence). CDR3 sequence: CASSPRGVYNSPLHF. Here the CDR3 DNA reads TGTGCCAGCAGCCCGCGGGGGGTCTATAATTCACCCCTCCACTTT.

The rearrangement links TRBV7-3 to TRBJ1-1; 7 positions match TRBD1. Losses at the gene ends were 5 bases for V and 0 bases for J; bases not matched to a gene: 12. This CDR3 spans 17 amino acids. Germline lookup yields CDR1 SGHTA and CDR2 FQGTGA. The CDR3, as DNA: TGTGCCAGCAGCAAACACCGACAGGGTACCATGAACACTGAAGCTTTCTTT. Its protein product is CASSKHRQGTMNTEAFF.

The rearrangement links TRBV30 to TRBJ2-7, with 7 bases identical to TRBD1. The germline CDR1 and CDR2 sequences are GTSNPN and SVGIG (reference sequence). CDR3 size: 15 residues. V was pared by 3 bases and J by 0 bases, with 8 bases of the junction left unmatched. CDR3 coding DNA: TGTGCCTGGAGGAAAAGGGGGCCGAGCTCCTACGAGCAGTACTTC. It is translated as CAWRKRGPSSYEQYF.

The V call is TRBV2, the J call TRBJ1-5, with 9 nucleotides matching TRBD1. The germline V gene has CDR1 SNHLY and CDR2 FYNNEI. V shed 4 bases and J 5 bases; nucleotides not matched to a gene: 6. The CDR3 length is 15 residues. CDR3 residues: CASSGQGQGYQPQHF. CDR3 nucleotides: TGTGCCAGCAGTGGCCAAGGACAGGGGTATCAGCCCCAGCATTTT.

This rearrangement joins TRBV5-4 to TRBJ2-3, with a weak D call TRBD2 (5 bases). V lost 3 bases to trimming and J lost 1 base, with 9 bases between them. The CDR3 covers 14 residues. Germline V lookup: CDR1 SGHNT, CDR2 YYREEE (reference sequence). The CDR3 sequence is CASSWESGTDTQYF. The CDR3 bases are TGTGCCAGCAGCTGGGAGTCCGGCACAGATACGCAGTATTTT.

J is TRBJ1-1 and V is TRBV5-1; TRBD1 aligns across 8 bases. Per the germline V gene, CDR1 is SGHRS and CDR2 is YFSETQ. V shed 4 bases, J shed 1 base, and the junction held 6 bases outside the gene matches. The CDR3 covers 15 residues. The CDR3 here is CASSEQGVANTEAFF. In DNA, the CDR3 is TGCGCCAGCAGCGAACAGGGGGTTGCGAACACTGAAGCTTTCTTT.